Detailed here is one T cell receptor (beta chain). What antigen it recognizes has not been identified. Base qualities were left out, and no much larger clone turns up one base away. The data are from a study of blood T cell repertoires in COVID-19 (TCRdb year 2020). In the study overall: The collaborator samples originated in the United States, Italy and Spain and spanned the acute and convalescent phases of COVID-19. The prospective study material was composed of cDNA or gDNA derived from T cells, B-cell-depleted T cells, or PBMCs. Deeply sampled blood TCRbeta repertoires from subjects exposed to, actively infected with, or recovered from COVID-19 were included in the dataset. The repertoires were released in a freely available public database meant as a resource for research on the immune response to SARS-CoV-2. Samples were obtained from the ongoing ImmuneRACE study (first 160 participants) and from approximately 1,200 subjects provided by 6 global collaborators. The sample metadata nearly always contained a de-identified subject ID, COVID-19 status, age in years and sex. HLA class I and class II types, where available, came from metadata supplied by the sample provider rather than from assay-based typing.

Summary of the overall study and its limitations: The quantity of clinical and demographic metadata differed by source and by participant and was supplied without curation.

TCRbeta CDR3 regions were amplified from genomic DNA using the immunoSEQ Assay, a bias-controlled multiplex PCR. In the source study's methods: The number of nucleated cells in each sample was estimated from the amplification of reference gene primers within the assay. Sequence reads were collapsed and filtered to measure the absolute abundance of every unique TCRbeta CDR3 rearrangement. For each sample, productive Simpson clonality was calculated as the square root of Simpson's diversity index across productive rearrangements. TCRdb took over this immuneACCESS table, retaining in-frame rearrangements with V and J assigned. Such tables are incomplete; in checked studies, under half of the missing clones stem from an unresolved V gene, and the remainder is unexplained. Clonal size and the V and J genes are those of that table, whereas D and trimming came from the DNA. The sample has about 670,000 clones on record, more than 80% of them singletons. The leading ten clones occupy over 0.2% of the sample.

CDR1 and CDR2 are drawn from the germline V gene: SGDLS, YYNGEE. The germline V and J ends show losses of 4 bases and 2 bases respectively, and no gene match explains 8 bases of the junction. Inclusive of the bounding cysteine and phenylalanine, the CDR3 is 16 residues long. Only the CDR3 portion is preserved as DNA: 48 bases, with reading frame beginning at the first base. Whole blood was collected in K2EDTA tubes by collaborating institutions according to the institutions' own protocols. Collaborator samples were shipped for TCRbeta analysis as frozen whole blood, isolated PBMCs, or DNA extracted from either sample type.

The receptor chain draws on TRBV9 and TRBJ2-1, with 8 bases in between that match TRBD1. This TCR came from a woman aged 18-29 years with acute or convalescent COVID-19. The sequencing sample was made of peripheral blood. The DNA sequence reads TGTGCCAGCAGCACCTGGACAGGGCTCCCCTACAATGAGCAGTTCTTC. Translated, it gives CASSTWTGLPYNEQFF.